This T cell receptor (beta chain) derives from a study of T cell responses to AZD1222 COVID-19 vaccine (dated by TCRdb to 2020 to 2023). In the study overall: TCR sequencing covered approximately 230 trial participants: about 210 given two doses of AZD1222 and approximately 26 given two doses of MenACWY control vaccine. Trial participants were enrolled into age subgroups of 18-55, 56-69 and 70-plus years, which contained approximately 150, 30 and 60 TCR-sequenced participants, respectively. The paper as a whole reports these results and caveats: No day 14 peak-response samples were available, so repertoires were characterized only after the peak T cell response. In the small 56-69-year group, the increase in depth fell short of significance, most likely because of low power. CD4 TCRs associated with the vaccine covered the entire spike protein, and the dominant responses were in regions 160-218 and 743-854. After two AZD1222 doses, both the breadth and the depth of spike-specific TCRs were significantly higher than at day 0 and than in MenACWY recipients. Reportedly, close to half of the unique spike-specific TCRs recognized epitopes lying outside the regions that are mutated in the B.1.351 and B.1.1.7 variants. Participants were mostly white British, with more females than males. The authors suggested clonal diversity may have been underestimated. Conclusions about previously exposed vaccinees were limited because only six or seven AZD1222 recipients were SARS-CoV-2 seropositive at baseline.

The CDR3 regions of human TCRbeta chains were subjected to immunosequencing. From the authors' description of their analysis: Repertoire TCRs were matched against a reference library of SARS-CoV-2-specific TCRs generated with the MIRA antigen-specificity platform. Breadth was defined as the fraction of unique TCRs that were SARS-CoV-2-associated. Depth was defined as the fraction of total T cells that were SARS-CoV-2-associated. Each spike-specific TCR was assigned to its reactive spike region and to a CD4 or CD8 class using the MIRA data. Log10-transformed breadth and depth values were compared by one-way ANOVA with Sidak's multiple comparisons tests. The table was pulled from immuneACCESS by TCRdb, which kept in-frame rearrangements only. Such tables lose some clones; where checked, under half of the loss comes from unresolved V genes, and the rest has no known cause. That table is the source of V, J and clone size, and D and trimming were worked out from the DNA. The sample table lists about 81,000 clones, 80% to 90% of them with a count of one. Roughly 3.1% of the sample rests with the top ten.

The time point tag for this specimen amounts to: about 28 days (+/-7) after the second vaccine dose. AZD1222 recipients with second doses at about 4 weeks or about 12 weeks were pooled, because spike-specific TCR depth and breadth did not differ between schedules. Vaccinee samples came from UK trials COV001 and COV002, including a single-blind randomized controlled phase 2/3 trial of AZD1222 (ChAdOx1 nCoV-19) in healthy adults. For TCRbeta chain sequencing, PBMC samples were collected from trial participants at day 0 and at day 28 after the second dose. The CDR3 runs 16 amino acids, cysteine and phenylalanine included. Only CDR3 DNA remains: 48 bases, in frame from the first base. V loses 3 bases of germline sequence and J loses 0 bases, and the interval between the two ends is 14 bases. CDR1 and CDR2, looked up from the germline V gene (reference sequence), are MNHEY and SMNVEV. About this clone: This receptor's antigen is unknown. No base quality information exists; no much larger clone differs at one position.

The source material was peripheral blood, sampled 28 days after the second AZD1222 dose. The V and J segments used are TRBV27 and TRBJ1-1; the D gene lacks a confident call. The sequence derives from an adult who received the AZD1222 COVID-19 vaccine. CDR3 reads: CASSFVSGAMNTEAFF. Here is the DNA: TGTGCCAGCAGTTTTGTGTCAGGAGCAATGAACACTGAAGCTTTCTTT.